A single sample is the source of the 20 T cell receptor beta chains below, sequenced in a study of post-analysis software for immune sequencing data. Sequencing libraries made from TCR beta cDNA carried unique molecular identifiers. TCRdb redid the calling of the PCR reads with MiXCR, one entry per CDR3 protein. The sample consists of hundreds of thousands of distinct CDR3 sequences, more than 50% of them appearing once. Notes on the study in general: Compared with controls, patients had more of about 5 TRBV segments, including TRBV5-6, TRBV5-1 and TRBV20-1.

What these receptors recognize is not known. Specimen: blood. Receptor source: a girl aged 2 to 9 with multiple sclerosis.

The chain is built from TRBV4-3 and TRBJ2-2; D could derive from TRBD1 or TRBD2 (5 bases each). This CDR3 region has 17 residues. V dropped 0 bases and J dropped 1 base, with 12 bases sitting between them. Germline V CDR1 and CDR2: LGHNA, YSLEER. The CDR3 region is CASSQEGSGRNTGELFF. Written as DNA, the CDR3 is TGCGCCAGCAGCCAAGAAGGCTCGGGACGGAACACCGGGGAGCTGTTTTTT.

V is TRBV29-1 and J is TRBJ2-1; D remains unclear. The CDR3 is 14 amino acids. The V gene lost 4 bases and the J gene lost 7 bases, with 17 bases spanning the gap. Germline CDR1 reads SQVTM; CDR2 reads ANQGSEA. CDR3 bases: TGCAGCGTTGTCAGGCGCCCCGGAGTAAATGAGCAGTTCTTC. Translated, it gives CSVVRRPGVNEQFF.

This chain connects TRBV20-1 to TRBJ2-5; D gene unclear. This CDR3 region has 12 residues. V lost 3 bases to trimming and J lost 2 bases, with 7 bases between them. The germline V gene has CDR1 DFQATT and CDR2 SNEGSKA (reference sequence). The chain's CDR3 is CSASPLQETQYF. The CDR3 nucleotides are TGCAGTGCTAGTCCCCTTCAAGAGACCCAGTACTTC.

This clonotype was seen only once. This chain links TRBV6-2 or TRBV6-3 with TRBJ2-7, with 9 bases lining up with TRBD1. V lost 6 bases and J lost 5; bases outside the gene matches: 8. This CDR3 spans 14 amino acids. The germline V gene has CDR1 MNHEY and CDR2 SVGEGT. The CDR3 nucleotides read TGTGCCAGCAGCCTATACGGGACAGGGAACGAGCAGTACTTC. Translation: CASSLYGTGNEQYF.

The J gene is TRBJ2-5, the V gene TRBV13; the match to TRBD2 covers 12 bases. Germline V CDR1 and CDR2: PRHDT, FYEKMQ (reference sequence). V lost 5 bases to trimming and J lost 1 base; unmatched junction nucleotides: 5. CDR3 length equals 16 residues. The CDR3 here is CASSLGTSGRQETQYF. For the CDR3, the DNA is TGTGCCAGCAGCCTCGGGACTAGCGGGCGCCAAGAGACCCAGTACTTC.

The chain links TRBV20-1 to TRBJ2-5; 10 bases are a match to TRBD1. CDR1 and CDR2 (germline): DFQATT, SNEGSKA (reference sequence). The V and J ends lost 7 bases and 5 bases, in that order; junction bases with no gene match: 10. The CDR3 extends over 14 amino acids. For the CDR3, the DNA is TGCAGTGTCCCGCGGGACAGGGGTTGTGAGACCCAGTACTTC. This sequence encodes CSVPRDRGCETQYF.

In its sample, this clonotype was seen a few times. This chain uses TRBV29-1 with TRBJ2-1, with D tentatively TRBD2 (6 bases). CDR3 size: 11 residues. V was shortened by 4 bases and J by 9 bases, with 10 bases between the two germline ends. The germline CDR1 and CDR2 sequences are SQVTM and ANQGSEA. In nucleotides, the CDR3 is TGCAGCGTTGGCACCGGGAGTGAGCAGTTCTTC. It specifies CSVGTGSEQFF.

The V call is TRBV7-2, the J call TRBJ2-6; D call uncertain. There are 17 residues in the CDR3. With 1 base removed from V and 0 bases from J, the gap between germline ends came to 10 bases. Germline V gene data show CDR1 as SGHTA and CDR2 as FQGNSA. CDR3 sequence: CASSLVGSHSGANVLTF. The CDR3 DNA reads as TGTGCCAGCAGCTTAGTCGGCAGCCACTCTGGGGCCAACGTCCTGACTTTC.

The DNA for the CDR3 is TGTGCCAGCAGTTTGAGGGGTGGTGAAGTCTACGAGCAGTACTTC. This translates into CASSLRGGEVYEQYF. The chain is built from TRBV27 and TRBJ2-7; D possibly matches TRBD1 or TRBD2 (5 bases each). Germline CDR1 reads MNHEY; CDR2 reads SMNVEV (reference sequence). The CDR3 contains 15 residues. V lost 3 bases and J 3 bases, leaving 15 bases between the germline ends.

This chain links TRBV7-2 with TRBJ1-2, with D unclear. CDR3 length equals 15 residues. V was cut by 0 bases and J by 6 bases, with 14 bases left in between. Looked up from germline, CDR1 is SGHTA and CDR2 is FQGNSA. For the CDR3, the DNA is TGTGCCAGCAGCTTAGCCGAGGTGGGAACGAATGGCTACACCTTC. Translating it yields CASSLAEVGTNGYTF.

The chain is built from TRBV24-1 and TRBJ2-4; tentatively, D is TRBD1 or TRBD2 (5 bases each). The J call may be wrong; the DNA end is better matched by TRBJ2-7. This CDR3 has 16 amino acids. Germline V gene data show CDR1 as KGHDR and CDR2 as SFDVKD. The CDR3 is CATSDAYRDRGREQYF. In nucleotides, the CDR3 is TGTGCCACCAGTGATGCCTACCGGGACCGAGGGCGCGAGCAGTACTTC.

This clonotype was recorded a few times. V and J are TRBV20-1 and TRBJ1-1; D is ambiguous. The CDR3 is made up of 12 amino acids. Germline CDR1 reads DFQATT; CDR2 reads SNEGSKA (reference sequence). Trimming took off 3 bases at V and 1 base at J, with 6 bases between the two ends. The CDR3 region has the DNA TGCAGTGCTAGGGGAAGGAACACTGAAGCTTTCTTT. Encoded protein: CSARGRNTEAFF.

The rearrangement links TRBV5-1 to TRBJ2-7; D ambiguous. The J call is doubtful: the DNA matches TRBJ2-5 better. Germline assignment: CDR1 SGHRS and CDR2 YFSETQ. This CDR3 contains 15 residues. CDR3: CASSFGSSLGETQYF. In DNA, the CDR3 is TGCGCCAGCAGCTTTGGATCATCCCTGGGAGAGACCCAGTACTTC.

J is TRBJ2-1 and V is TRBV10-3; the match to TRBD2 covers 12 bases. V trimming: 5 bases; J trimming: 0 bases; junction bases outside the gene matches: 2. The CDR3 is 16 amino acids. CDR1 and CDR2 from the germline V gene are ENHRY and SYGVKD. This CDR3 is CAISMTSGSSYNEQFF. Here the CDR3 DNA reads TGTGCCATCAGTATGACTAGCGGGAGCTCCTACAATGAGCAGTTCTTC.

The gene calls are TRBV18 and TRBJ2-5; 9 positions agree with TRBD2. With 3 bases clipped from V and 4 bases from J, the junction kept 9 bases outside the gene matches. Germline assignment: CDR1 KGHSH and CDR2 LQKENI. The CDR3 length is 16 residues. CDR3 in amino acids: CASSPGLALYGETQYF. In DNA form, the CDR3 reads TGTGCCAGCTCACCGGGACTAGCACTATACGGAGAGACCCAGTACTTC. Full variable domain (missing parts from reference TRBV18 and TRBJ2-5): NAGVMQNPRHLVRRRGQEARLRCSPMKGHSHVYWYRQLPEEGLKFMVYLQKENIIDESGMPKERFSAEFPKEGPSILRIQQVVRGDSAAYFCASSPGLALYGETQYFGPGTRLLVL.

The rearrangement joins TRBV6-5 to TRBJ2-1; D uncertain. Germline V gives CDR1 MNHEY, CDR2 SVGAGI. Trimming removed 6 bases from V and 5 bases from J, with 5 bases in between. The CDR3 is made up of 11 amino acids. CDR3 sequence: CASRDHNEQFF. CDR3 bases: TGTGCCAGCAGGGACCACAATGAGCAGTTCTTC.

This clonotype appeared a single time. The chain uses TRBV7-9 and TRBJ2-1; 9 nucleotides match TRBD1. The CDR3 consists of 17 residues. Germline V gene sequence: CDR1 SEHNR, CDR2 FQNEAQ (reference sequence). After removal of 5 bases from V and 4 bases from J, the junction contained 12 bases not matched to a gene. The chain's CDR3 is CASSPPSDRGAYNEQFF. The CDR3 region has the DNA TGTGCCAGCAGCCCTCCGAGCGACAGGGGGGCGTACAATGAGCAGTTCTTC.

This rearrangement joins TRBV6-5 to TRBJ1-1, with no clear D. Germline CDR1 and CDR2: MNHEY and SVGAGI. V lost 4 bases, J lost 3 bases, and 12 bases lay in between. This CDR3 spans 14 amino acids. The CDR3: CASSSATAHTEAFF. CDR3 in DNA: TGTGCCAGCAGTTCCGCGACGGCTCACACTGAAGCTTTCTTT.

This rearrangement joins TRBV10-3 to TRBJ1-5; D is unresolved. From germline, CDR1 is ENHRY and CDR2 SYGVKD. The CDR3 sequence is 14 residues long. Trimming left V 4 bases short and J 5 bases short, with 12 bases between. CDR3 in amino acids: CAISGLPTYQPQHF. The CDR3 nucleotides read TGTGCCATCAGTGGCCTACCAACTTATCAGCCCCAGCATTTT.

V and J are TRBV7-8 and TRBJ1-5, with unresolved D. Trimming shortened V by 1 base and J by 5 bases, and 12 bases separated the two germline ends. This CDR3 has 15 residues. In germline, CDR1 is SGHVS, CDR2 FQNEAQ. DNA of the CDR3: TGTGCCAGCAGCTTAGGTGACGGTGGATATCAGCCCCAGCATTTT. Translation gives CASSLGDGGYQPQHF. The entire variable domain, with the rest obtained from reference TRBV7-8 and TRBJ1-5, is as follows: GAGVSQSPRYKVAKRGQDVALRCDPISGHVSLFWYQQALGQGPEFLTYFQNEAQLDKSGLPSDRFFAERPEGSVSTLKIQRTQQEDSAVYLCASSLGDGGYQPQHFGDGTRLSIL.